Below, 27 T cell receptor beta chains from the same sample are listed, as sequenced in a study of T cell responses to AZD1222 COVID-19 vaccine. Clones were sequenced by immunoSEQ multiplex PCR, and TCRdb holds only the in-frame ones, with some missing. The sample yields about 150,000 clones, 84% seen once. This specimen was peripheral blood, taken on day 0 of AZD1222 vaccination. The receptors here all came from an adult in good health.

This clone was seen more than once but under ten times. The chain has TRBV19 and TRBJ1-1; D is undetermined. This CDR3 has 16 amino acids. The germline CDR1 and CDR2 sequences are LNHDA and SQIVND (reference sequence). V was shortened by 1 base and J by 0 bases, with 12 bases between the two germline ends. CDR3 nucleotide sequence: TGTGCCAGTAGTATAGGGGCTGGACTGTTGAACACTGAAGCTTTCTTT. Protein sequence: CASSIGAGLLNTEAFF.

The CDR3, as DNA: TGTGCCAGCAGTACCGATCGGGGGTCCCAGGTTCGGTATGGCTACACCTTC. Residues: CASSTDRGSQVRYGYTF. V is TRBV28 and J is TRBJ1-2; D might be TRBD1 (5 bases). V lost 5 bases, J lost 5 bases, and 24 bases lay in between. The CDR3 runs 17 residues. Per germline, CDR1 MDHEN and CDR2 SYDVKM.

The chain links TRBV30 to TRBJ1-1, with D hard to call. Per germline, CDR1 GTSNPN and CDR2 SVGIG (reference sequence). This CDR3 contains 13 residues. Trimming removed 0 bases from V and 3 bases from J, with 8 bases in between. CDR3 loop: CAWSVREDTEAFF. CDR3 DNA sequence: TGTGCCTGGAGTGTAAGGGAAGACACTGAAGCTTTCTTT.

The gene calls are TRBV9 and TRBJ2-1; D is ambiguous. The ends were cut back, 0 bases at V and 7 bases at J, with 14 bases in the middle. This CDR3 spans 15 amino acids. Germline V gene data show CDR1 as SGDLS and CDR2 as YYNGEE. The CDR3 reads CASSVAQTFPNEQFF. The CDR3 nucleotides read TGTGCCAGCAGCGTAGCACAAACCTTCCCTAATGAGCAGTTCTTC.

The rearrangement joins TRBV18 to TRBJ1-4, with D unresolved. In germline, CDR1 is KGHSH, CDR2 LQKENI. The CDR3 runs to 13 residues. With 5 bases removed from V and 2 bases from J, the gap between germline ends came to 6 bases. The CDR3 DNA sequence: TGTGCCAGCTCAAGGAGGACTAATGAAAAACTGTTTTTT. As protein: CASSRRTNEKLFF.

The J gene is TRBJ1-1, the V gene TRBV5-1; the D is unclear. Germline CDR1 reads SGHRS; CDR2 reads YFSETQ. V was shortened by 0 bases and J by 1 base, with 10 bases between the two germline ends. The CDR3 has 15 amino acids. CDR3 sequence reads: CASSLDGAGNTEAFF. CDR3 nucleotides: TGCGCCAGCAGCTTGGACGGAGCCGGGAACACTGAAGCTTTCTTT.

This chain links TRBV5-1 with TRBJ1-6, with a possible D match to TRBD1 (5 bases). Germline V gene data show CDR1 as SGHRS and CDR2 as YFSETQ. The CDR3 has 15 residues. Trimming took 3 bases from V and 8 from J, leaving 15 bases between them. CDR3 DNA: TGCGCCAGCAGCTATGGACCGGGACGGTATTCACCCCTCCACTTT. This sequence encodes CASSYGPGRYSPLHF.

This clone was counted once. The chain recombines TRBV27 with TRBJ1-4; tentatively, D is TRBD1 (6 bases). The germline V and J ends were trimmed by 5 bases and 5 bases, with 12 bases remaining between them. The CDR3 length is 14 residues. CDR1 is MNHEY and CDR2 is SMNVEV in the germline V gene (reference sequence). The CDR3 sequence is CASSDRQGNEKLFF. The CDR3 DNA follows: TGTGCCAGCAGTGACCGGCAGGGGAATGAAAAACTGTTTTTT. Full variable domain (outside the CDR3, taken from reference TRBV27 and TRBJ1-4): EAQVTQNPRYLITVTGKKLTVTCSQNMNHEYMSWYRQDPGLGLRQIYYSMNVEVTDKGDVPEGYKVSRKEKRNFPLILESPSPNQTSLYFCASSDRQGNEKLFFGSGTQLSVL.

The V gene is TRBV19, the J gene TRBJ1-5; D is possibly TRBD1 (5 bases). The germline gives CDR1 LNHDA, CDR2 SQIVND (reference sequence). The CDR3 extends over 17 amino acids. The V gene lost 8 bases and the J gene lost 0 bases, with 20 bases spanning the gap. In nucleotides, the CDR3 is TGTGCCAGTCTAGGACATCAAACCTTCAATAGCAATCAGCCCCAGCATTTT. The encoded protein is CASLGHQTFNSNQPQHF.

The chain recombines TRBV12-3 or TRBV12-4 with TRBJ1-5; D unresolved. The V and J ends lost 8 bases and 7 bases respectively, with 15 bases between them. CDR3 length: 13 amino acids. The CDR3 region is CASSLSLAQPQHF. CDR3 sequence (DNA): TGTGCCAGCTCCCTATCCCTCGCCCAGCCCCAGCATTTT.

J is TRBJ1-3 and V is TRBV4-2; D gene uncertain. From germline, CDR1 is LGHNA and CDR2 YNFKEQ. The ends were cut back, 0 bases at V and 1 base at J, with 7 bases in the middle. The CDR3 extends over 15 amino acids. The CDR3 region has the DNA TGTGCCAGCAGCCAAGATCAGCTATCTGGAAACACCATATATTTT. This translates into CASSQDQLSGNTIYF.

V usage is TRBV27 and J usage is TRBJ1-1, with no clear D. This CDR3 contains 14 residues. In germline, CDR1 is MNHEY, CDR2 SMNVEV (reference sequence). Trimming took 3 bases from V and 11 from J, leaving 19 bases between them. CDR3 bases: TGTGCCAGCAGTTTCTCGTCTTCCACCCGATTGGCTTTCTTT. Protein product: CASSFSSSTRLAFF.

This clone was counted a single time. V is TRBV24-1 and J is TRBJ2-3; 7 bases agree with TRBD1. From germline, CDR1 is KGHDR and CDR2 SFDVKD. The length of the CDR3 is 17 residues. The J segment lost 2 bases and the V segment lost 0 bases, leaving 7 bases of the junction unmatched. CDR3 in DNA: TGTGCCACCAGTGATTTGACAGGGGCGAAGGACACAGATACGCAGTATTTT. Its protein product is CATSDLTGAKDTDTQYF.

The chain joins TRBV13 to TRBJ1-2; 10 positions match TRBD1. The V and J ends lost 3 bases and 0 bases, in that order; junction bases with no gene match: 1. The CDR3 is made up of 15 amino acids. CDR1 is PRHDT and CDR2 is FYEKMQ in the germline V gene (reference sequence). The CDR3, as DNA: TGTGCCAGCAGCTTGGGACAGGGGACTAACTATGGCTACACCTTC. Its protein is CASSLGQGTNYGYTF.

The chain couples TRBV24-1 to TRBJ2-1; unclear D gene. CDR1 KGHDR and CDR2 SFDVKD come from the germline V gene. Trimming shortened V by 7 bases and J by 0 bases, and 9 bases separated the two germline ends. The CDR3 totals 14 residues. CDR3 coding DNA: TGTGCCACCAGAGACAAAGGCTCCTACAATGAGCAGTTCTTC. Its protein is CATRDKGSYNEQFF.

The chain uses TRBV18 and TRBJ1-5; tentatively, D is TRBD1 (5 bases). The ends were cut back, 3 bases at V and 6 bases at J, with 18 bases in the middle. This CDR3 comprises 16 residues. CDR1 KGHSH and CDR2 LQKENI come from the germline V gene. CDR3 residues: CASSPNRQGVSQPQHF. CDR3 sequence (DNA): TGTGCCAGCTCACCTAATAGGCAGGGAGTGAGTCAGCCCCAGCATTTT.

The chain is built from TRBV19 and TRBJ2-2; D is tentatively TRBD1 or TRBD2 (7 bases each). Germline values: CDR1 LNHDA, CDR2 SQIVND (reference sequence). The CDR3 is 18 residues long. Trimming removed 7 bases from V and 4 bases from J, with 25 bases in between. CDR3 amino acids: CASTPRRGGGEGTGELFF. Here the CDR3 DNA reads TGTGCCAGTACCCCGAGGAGAGGGGGCGGGGAGGGCACCGGGGAGCTGTTTTTT.

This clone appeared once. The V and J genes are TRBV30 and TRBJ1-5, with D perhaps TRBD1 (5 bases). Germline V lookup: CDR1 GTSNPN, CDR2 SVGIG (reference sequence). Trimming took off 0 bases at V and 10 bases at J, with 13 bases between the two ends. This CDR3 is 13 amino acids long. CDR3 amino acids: CAWSVFPRDPQHF. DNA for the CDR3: TGTGCCTGGAGTGTCTTCCCTAGGGACCCCCAGCATTTT. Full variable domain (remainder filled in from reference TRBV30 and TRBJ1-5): SQTIHQWPATLVQPVGSPLSLECTVEGTSNPNLYWYRQAAGRGLQLLFYSVGIGQISSEVPQNLSASRPQDRQFILSSKKLLLSDSGFYLCAWSVFPRDPQHFGDGTRLSIL.

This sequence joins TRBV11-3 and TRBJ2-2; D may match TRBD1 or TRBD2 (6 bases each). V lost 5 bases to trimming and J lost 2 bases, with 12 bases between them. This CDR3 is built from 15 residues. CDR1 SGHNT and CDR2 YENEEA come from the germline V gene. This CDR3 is CASSGGQLNTGELFF. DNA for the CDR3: TGTGCCAGCAGCGGGGGGCAGCTAAACACCGGGGAGCTGTTTTTT.

The CDR3 nucleotides are TGTGCCAGCAGCTTGGGGGGACAGATCAATGAAAAACTGTTTTTT. Its translation is CASSLGGQINEKLFF. The chain uses TRBV5-4 and TRBJ1-4; TRBD1 matches at 7 bases. The CDR3 covers 15 residues. Germline assignment: CDR1 SGHNT and CDR2 YYREEE (reference sequence). The trim removed 0 bases at V and 5 bases at J, leaving 4 bases unmatched.

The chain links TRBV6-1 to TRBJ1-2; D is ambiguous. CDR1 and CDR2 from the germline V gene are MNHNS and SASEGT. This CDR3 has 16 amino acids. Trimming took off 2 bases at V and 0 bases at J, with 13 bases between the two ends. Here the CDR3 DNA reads TGTGCCAGCAGTGAACGGAAGGGAAGGTCTAACTATGGCTACACCTTC. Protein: CASSERKGRSNYGYTF.

The CDR3 loop reads CASSLQGLAKNIQYF. The CDR3 region has the DNA TGTGCCAGCAGCTTGCAGGGGCTAGCCAAAAACATTCAGTACTTC. This chain uses TRBV11-2 with TRBJ2-4, with D perhaps TRBD1 (6 bases). Germline loops: CDR1 SGHAT, CDR2 FQNNGV. There are 15 residues in the CDR3. Trimming cost V 3 bases and J 0 bases, with 9 bases left between them.

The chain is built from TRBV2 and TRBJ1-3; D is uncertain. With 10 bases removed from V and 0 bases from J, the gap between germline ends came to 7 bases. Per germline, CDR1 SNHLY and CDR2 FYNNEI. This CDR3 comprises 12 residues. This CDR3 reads CAISSSGNTIYF. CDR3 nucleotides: TGTGCCATATCCAGCTCTGGAAACACCATATATTTT.

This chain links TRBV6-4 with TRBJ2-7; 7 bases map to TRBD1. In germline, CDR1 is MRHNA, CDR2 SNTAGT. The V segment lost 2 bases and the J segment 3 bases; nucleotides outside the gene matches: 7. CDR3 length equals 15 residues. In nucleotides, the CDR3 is TGTGCCAGCAGTGACGAGGGGGCGACGGACTACGAGCAGTACTTC. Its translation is CASSDEGATDYEQYF.

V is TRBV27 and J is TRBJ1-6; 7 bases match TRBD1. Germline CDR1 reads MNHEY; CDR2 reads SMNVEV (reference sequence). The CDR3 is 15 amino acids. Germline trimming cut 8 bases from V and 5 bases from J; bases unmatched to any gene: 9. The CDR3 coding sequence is TGTGCCAGCTCCGCCCGGGACAGAGATAATTCACCCCTCCACTTT. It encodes CASSARDRDNSPLHF.

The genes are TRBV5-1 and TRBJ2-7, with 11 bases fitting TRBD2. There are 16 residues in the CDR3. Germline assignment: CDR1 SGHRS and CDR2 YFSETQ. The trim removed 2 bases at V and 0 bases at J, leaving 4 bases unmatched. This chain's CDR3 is CASSFSSGGYSYEQYF. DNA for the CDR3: TGCGCCAGCAGCTTTTCTAGCGGGGGGTACTCCTACGAGCAGTACTTC.

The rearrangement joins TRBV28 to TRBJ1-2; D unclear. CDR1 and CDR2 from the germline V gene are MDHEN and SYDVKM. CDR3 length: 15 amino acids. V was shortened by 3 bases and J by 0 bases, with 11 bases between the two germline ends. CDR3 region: CASSLERTPNYGYTF. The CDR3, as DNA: TGTGCCAGCAGTTTGGAGCGTACGCCTAACTATGGCTACACCTTC.